The 29 T cell receptor beta chains below come from one sample, sequenced in a study of T-cell memory formation after mild COVID-19. TCRdb ran MiXCR on the 5' RACE reads and lists one entry per CDR3 protein. The sample records about 430,000 distinct CDR3 sequences, 20% to 25% being singletons. The sequencing input was PBMCs or a T cell subset sorted from them (not recorded which). Source of these receptors: an adult woman who had mild COVID-19 (a few samples of this study predate the infection). Cell type and time point are not known.

This chain links TRBV7-9 with TRBJ2-6; D tentatively fits TRBD1 or TRBD2 (5 bases each). Trimming took 5 bases from V and 1 from J, leaving 18 bases between them. The germline CDR1 and CDR2 sequences are SEHNR and FQNEAQ (reference sequence). The CDR3 is 18 amino acids. CDR3 sequence reads: CASSPPGAEGSGANVLTF. CDR3 nucleotide sequence: TGTGCCAGCAGCCCGCCCGGGGCCGAAGGATCTGGGGCCAACGTCCTGACTTTC.

This clonotype was seen repeatedly, ten times or more. The chain has TRBV5-1 and TRBJ2-1; TRBD2 matches 7 bases. The CDR3 runs 15 residues. V shed 4 bases and J 7 bases; nucleotides not matched to a gene: 11. CDR1 and CDR2 (germline): SGHRS, YFSETQ. The CDR3 loop reads CASSVLGRAGNEQFF. The CDR3 bases are TGCGCCAGCAGCGTCCTTGGGAGGGCCGGGAATGAGCAGTTCTTC. Complete variable domain (other parts from reference TRBV5-1 and TRBJ2-1): KAGVTQTPRYLIKTRGQQVTLSCSPISGHRSVSWYQQTPGQGLQFLFEYFSETQRNKGNFPGRFSGRQFSNSRSEMNVSTLELGDSALYLCASSVLGRAGNEQFFGPGTRLTVL.

This clonotype has only a few counts. CDR3 protein: CASRAGTSDTDTQYF. The CDR3 coding sequence is TGCGCCAGCAGGGCCGGGACTAGCGACACAGATACGCAGTATTTT. V is TRBV5-1 and J is TRBJ2-3; 10 bases are a match to TRBD2. Germline trimming cut 5 bases from V and 2 bases from J; bases unmatched to any gene: 5. Per germline, CDR1 SGHRS and CDR2 YFSETQ. The CDR3 contains 15 residues.

This clonotype came up a few times. The chain links TRBV6-5 to TRBJ1-5, with 9 bases that match TRBD1. The J segment lost 1 base and the V segment lost 5 bases, leaving 0 bases of the junction unmatched. Germline CDR1 and CDR2: MNHEY and SVGAGI. This CDR3 is built from 14 residues. The DNA for the CDR3 is TGTGCCAGCAGTGGGACAGGGAGCAATCAGCCCCAGCATTTT. Translation: CASSGTGSNQPQHF.

This chain joins TRBV14 and TRBJ2-3; unclear D gene. V was clipped by 2 bases and J by 4 bases, with 10 bases between them. The germline CDR1 and CDR2 sequences are SGHDN and FVKESK. This CDR3 has 14 amino acids. CDR3 nucleotide sequence: TGTGCCAGCAGCCAACGGGCCGCTCCAGATACGCAGTATTTT. It is translated as CASSQRAAPDTQYF. Full variable domain (rest looked up from reference TRBV14 and TRBJ2-3): EAGVTQFPSHSVIEKGQTVTLRCDPISGHDNLYWYRRVMGKEIKFLLHFVKESKQDESGMPNNRFLAERTGGTYSTLKVQPAELEDSGVYFCASSQRAAPDTQYFGPGTRLTVL.

This clonotype appeared a few times. The genes are TRBV28 and TRBJ2-7, with D possibly being TRBD1 or TRBD2 (5 bases each). This CDR3 has 14 amino acids. Trimming pared 4 bases from V and 2 bases from J, leaving 12 bases between. The germline CDR1 and CDR2 sequences are MDHEN and SYDVKM. Here the CDR3 DNA reads TGTGCCAGCAGTTCCTGGGACGGTACCTACGAGCAGTACTTC. It yields the protein CASSSWDGTYEQYF. The entire variable domain, with the rest obtained from reference TRBV28 and TRBJ2-7, is as follows: DVKVTQSSRYLVKRTGEKVFLECVQDMDHENMFWYRQDPGLGLRLIYFSYDVKMKEKGDIPEGYSVSREKKERFSLILESASTNQTSMYLCASSSWDGTYEQYFGPGTRLTVT.

This chain uses TRBV12-3 or TRBV12-4 with TRBJ2-1; D is perhaps TRBD2 (6 bases). The CDR3 runs 14 residues. With 1 base removed from V and 9 bases from J, the gap between germline ends came to 13 bases. The CDR3 nucleotides read TGTGCCAGCAGTTTAGTAGCGGTTAAGGCTGAGCAGTTCTTC. Translated: CASSLVAVKAEQFF.

The chain uses TRBV3-1 and TRBJ2-5, with 13 bases aligning to TRBD2. CDR1 is LGHDT and CDR2 is YNNKEL in the germline V gene (reference sequence). This CDR3 has 16 amino acids. V gave up 3 bases and J gave up 4 bases; unmatched junction bases: 5. Here the CDR3 DNA reads TGTGCCAGCAGCCATGCACTAGCGGGGGGGCTAGAGACCCAGTACTTC. Translation: CASSHALAGGLETQYF.

This clonotype came up a few times. V usage is TRBV5-1 and J usage is TRBJ2-5; D ambiguous. CDR3 size: 13 residues. Germline V CDR1 and CDR2: SGHRS, YFSETQ. The ends were cut back, 2 bases at V and 5 bases at J, with 10 bases in the middle. CDR3 nucleotide sequence: TGCGCCAGCAGCTTCAACCGTGGGGAGACCCAGTACTTC. Protein: CASSFNRGETQYF.

The gene calls are TRBV5-1 and TRBJ2-7; tentatively, D is TRBD2 (6 bases). The CDR3 runs to 14 residues. Trimming left V 3 bases short and J 3 bases short, with 13 bases between. Germline CDR1 SGHRS, CDR2 YFSETQ. The CDR3 region has the DNA TGCGCCAGCAGCTACCGGACGGGGGACTACGAGCAGTACTTC. This translates into CASSYRTGDYEQYF.

This clonotype has only a few counts. This chain uses TRBV27 with TRBJ2-3; no clear D. This CDR3 spans 15 amino acids. Germline-derived CDR1 and CDR2 are MNHEY and SMNVEV (reference sequence). V lost 5 bases to trimming and J lost 2 bases, with 14 bases between them. The CDR3 loop is CASSPRWEVTDTQYF. The CDR3 DNA follows: TGTGCCAGCAGTCCGAGGTGGGAAGTCACAGATACGCAGTATTTT.

The V and J genes are TRBV19 and TRBJ2-1; a weak D match, TRBD2 (6 bases). The V end lost 3 bases, the J end lost 6 bases, and 15 bases lay between the germline ends. Germline CDR1 is LNHDA and CDR2 is SQIVND (reference sequence). The CDR3 loop spans 15 amino acids. The CDR3 sequence: CASSMRRGVGNEQFF. For the CDR3, the DNA is TGTGCCAGTAGTATGAGGCGGGGCGTGGGCAATGAGCAGTTCTTC.

CDR3 loop: CASRSPYEQYF. CDR3 DNA sequence: TGTGCCAGCAGGTCCCCCTACGAGCAGTACTTC. The chain has TRBV28 and TRBJ2-7, with D hard to call. V was clipped by 6 bases and J by 2 bases, with 5 bases between them. This CDR3 spans 11 amino acids. CDR1 MDHEN and CDR2 SYDVKM come from the germline V gene. Combining the CDR3 with reference TRBV28 and TRBJ2-7 gives the whole variable domain DVKVTQSSRYLVKRTGEKVFLECVQDMDHENMFWYRQDPGLGLRLIYFSYDVKMKEKGDIPEGYSVSREKKERFSLILESASTNQTSMYLCASRSPYEQYFGPGTRLTVT.

The rearrangement uses TRBV7-9 and TRBJ1-2; TRBD1 matches at 12 bases. CDR1 is SEHNR, CDR2 FQNEAQ, per germline (reference sequence). This CDR3 spans 14 amino acids. Trimming took 5 bases from V and 4 from J; bases not matched to a gene: 2. The DNA of the CDR3 is TGTGCCAGCAGCGGGACAGGGGGCCTCTATGGCTACACCTTC. This encodes CASSGTGGLYGYTF.

This clonotype turned up a few times. The rearrangement joins TRBV10-3 to TRBJ1-1, with TRBD1 as a possible D gene (5 bases). The CDR3 has 14 residues. V was cut by 4 bases and J by 1 base, with 10 bases left in between. Germline V CDR1 and CDR2: ENHRY, SYGVKD. Here the CDR3 reads CAISVRGRNTEAFF. The CDR3 DNA is TGTGCCATCAGTGTTCGGGGGAGGAACACTGAAGCTTTCTTT.

The chain combines TRBV6-5 with TRBJ1-1, with D possibly being TRBD1 (6 bases). V was clipped by 0 bases and J by 4 bases, with 12 bases between them. CDR3 size: 15 residues. CDR1 MNHEY and CDR2 SVGAGI come from the germline V gene. CDR3 DNA: TGTGCCAGCAGTTACTCGAGGGGGAGAGGCACTGAAGCTTTCTTT. Translating it yields CASSYSRGRGTEAFF.

The CDR3 DNA reads TGTGCCAGCAGTGCAGGGATCTTGGAGACCCAGTACTTC. The encoded protein is CASSAGILETQYF. The gene calls are TRBV2 and TRBJ2-5; tentatively, D is TRBD1 (5 bases). Trimming shortened V by 4 bases and J by 5 bases, and 11 bases separated the two germline ends. CDR3 length: 13 amino acids. Germline V gene sequence: CDR1 SNHLY, CDR2 FYNNEI.

The chain has TRBV29-1 and TRBJ2-7; 9 bases agree with TRBD1. J gave up 3 bases and V 6 bases, and 6 bases lay outside the gene matches. This CDR3 is 13 amino acids long. The germline CDR1 and CDR2 sequences are SQVTM and ANQGSEA. The CDR3 DNA sequence: TGCAGCGTGGGGGGACAGGGAGGCTACGAGCAGTACTTC. This gives the protein CSVGGQGGYEQYF.

The gene calls are TRBV24-1 and TRBJ1-1, with a possible D match to TRBD1 (5 bases). Trimming pared 7 bases from V and 4 bases from J, leaving 12 bases between. This CDR3 contains 13 residues. Germline V gene data show CDR1 as KGHDR and CDR2 as SFDVKD. The CDR3: CATSPGRSTEAFF. Written as DNA, the CDR3 is TGTGCCACCAGCCCGGGACGGTCCACTGAAGCTTTCTTT.

This chain joins TRBV29-1 and TRBJ2-5; 7 nucleotides match TRBD1. J lost 0 bases, V lost 6 bases, and 4 bases had no gene match. The CDR3 runs to 13 residues. The V gene's germline CDR1 is SQVTM and CDR2 ANQGSEA. Here the CDR3 reads CSVAGTDQETQYF. Written as DNA, the CDR3 is TGCAGCGTCGCCGGGACAGACCAAGAGACCCAGTACTTC.

The chain carries TRBV11-1 and TRBJ2-1, with D tentatively TRBD1 (6 bases). Germline CDR1 is SGHAT and CDR2 is FQDESV (reference sequence). This CDR3 is built from 14 residues. V lost 4 bases and J lost 0, with 7 bases in between. For the CDR3, the DNA is TGTGCCAGCAGCTACAGGGACTCCTACAATGAGCAGTTCTTC. This encodes CASSYRDSYNEQFF.

The rearrangement links TRBV29-1 to TRBJ1-5, with D perhaps TRBD1 (5 bases). The CDR3 has 13 residues. V was clipped by 7 bases and J by 4 bases, with 14 bases between them. The germline CDR1 and CDR2 sequences are SQVTM and ANQGSEA. The DNA for the CDR3 is TGCAGCGCCCGAGGGGACGGGAATCAGCCCCAGCATTTT. Translation gives CSARGDGNQPQHF. The full variable domain, with the rest looked up from reference TRBV29-1 and TRBJ1-5, is SAVISQKPSRDICQRGTSLTIQCQVDSQVTMMFWYRQQPGQSLTLIATANQGSEATYESGFVIDKFPISRPNLTFSTLTVSNMSPEDSSIYLCSARGDGNQPQHFGDGTRLSIL.

V and J are TRBV4-3 and TRBJ2-5; TRBD2 might be the D (6 bases). Trimming shortened V by 3 bases and J by 1 base, and 15 bases separated the two germline ends. This CDR3 has 16 amino acids. Per the germline V gene, CDR1 is LGHNA and CDR2 is YSLEER. The CDR3 DNA follows: TGCGCCAGCAGCCAGGGCGGTCCTAGCGCCCAAGAGACCCAGTACTTC. It encodes CASSQGGPSAQETQYF.

This clonotype has just one count. V usage is TRBV7-9 and J usage is TRBJ1-5; tentative D call: TRBD1 (6 bases). V shed 6 bases and J shed 0 bases, with 18 bases lying between them. The CDR3 has 17 amino acids. CDR1 is SEHNR, CDR2 FQNEAQ, per germline (reference sequence). Written as DNA, the CDR3 is TGTGCCAGCAGACGTCATACAGGGCTTTATAGCAATCAGCCCCAGCATTTT. As protein: CASRRHTGLYSNQPQHF.

This clonotype was observed a handful of times. For the CDR3, the DNA is TGCGCCAGCAGCTTGGTTGTTAGCGGGTCTACGCAGTATTTT. It translates to CASSLVVSGSTQYF. The chain uses TRBV5-1 and TRBJ2-3; 7 bases align to TRBD2. This CDR3 spans 14 amino acids. Germline V gene sequence: CDR1 SGHRS, CDR2 YFSETQ. V was pared by 0 bases and J by 8 bases, with 6 bases of the junction left unmatched.

This CDR3 is CASSPMDFQETQYF. The CDR3 coding sequence is TGTGCCAGCAGTCCCATGGACTTCCAAGAGACCCAGTACTTC. The chain carries TRBV7-9 and TRBJ2-5; D might be TRBD2 (5 bases). Looked up from germline, CDR1 is SEHNR and CDR2 is FQNEAQ (reference sequence). This CDR3 comprises 14 residues. Trimming cost V 6 bases and J 1 base, with 12 bases left between them.

This clonotype was found a few times. The chain couples TRBV18 to TRBJ1-5; the match to TRBD1 covers 8 bases. The V gene's germline CDR1 is KGHSH and CDR2 LQKENI. Trimming at V came to 5 bases and at J to 7 bases, leaving 10 bases not matched to a gene. The CDR3 covers 15 residues. CDR3 bases: TGTGCCAGCTCATTCGGACAGGGTATTCGGCAGCCCCAGCATTTT. Residues: CASSFGQGIRQPQHF.

This clonotype appeared a few times. The genes are TRBV29-1 and TRBJ1-5; the match to TRBD1 covers 8 bases. The CDR3 is 13 amino acids. Germline V gene lookup returns CDR1 SQVTM and CDR2 ANQGSEA. V trimming: 4 bases; J trimming: 6 bases; junction bases outside the gene matches: 5. This CDR3 is CSVGTGGGQPQHF. The CDR3, as DNA: TGCAGCGTTGGAACAGGGGGAGGTCAGCCCCAGCATTTT.

As regards this clonotype: One junction end disagrees with the germline gene, perhaps due to a read error. The chain carries TRBV3-1 and TRBJ2-7; D is ambiguous. This CDR3 region has 11 residues. Looked up from germline, CDR1 is LGHDT and CDR2 is YNNKEL (reference sequence). CDR3 nucleotides: TGTGCCAGCAGCCAAGGTGAAACCTCGGACTTC. Residues: CASSQGETSDF.